The present T cell receptor (beta chain) was sequenced within a study of cytomegalovirus exposure and HLA in healthy donors. This clone was observed a single time. Its target is not known. With 6 bases removed from V and 2 bases from J, the gap between germline ends came to 5 bases. Looked up from germline, CDR1 is LNHDA and CDR2 is SQIVND (reference sequence). This CDR3 is 12 amino acids long. The PCR made use of 60 Vbeta and 13 Jbeta primers. Assay: immunoSEQ multiplex PCR; the TCRdb copy retains only in-frame clones and omits some. This table has about 140,000 clones, approximately 82% appearing once. Study-wide points: The majority of CMV-associated TCR beta chains were reported as apparently HLA-restricted in a later analysis.

This sequence originates from a woman in her forties in good health and CMV-seronegative. The genes are TRBV19 and TRBJ2-1, with D uncertain. The sequenced sample consisted of PBMCs. The chain's CDR3 is CASSPAYNEQFF. CDR3 DNA: TGTGCCAGTAGCCCCGCCTACAATGAGCAGTTCTTC.